Given below is one T cell receptor beta chain in context. The sample is drawn from a study of T cell responses to AZD1222 COVID-19 vaccine. The V end lost 4 bases, the J end lost 6 bases, and 15 bases lay between the germline ends. The CDR3 runs 15 residues. Looked up from germline, CDR1 is MNHEY and CDR2 is SVGAGI. Sequencing was performed with immunoSEQ multiplex PCR; in TCRdb, only in-frame clones are kept and a portion is missing. The table records approximately 110,000 clones, around 83% of them present only once. The receptor was derived from an adult who received the AZD1222 COVID-19 vaccine. Specimen: peripheral blood, collected 28 days after the second AZD1222 dose. The chain links TRBV6-5 to TRBJ1-4; D is possibly TRBD1 (5 bases). CDR3 protein: CASSLPWGNDEKLFF. CDR3 DNA: TGTGCCAGCAGTTTGCCGTGGGGGAACGATGAAAAACTGTTTTTT.